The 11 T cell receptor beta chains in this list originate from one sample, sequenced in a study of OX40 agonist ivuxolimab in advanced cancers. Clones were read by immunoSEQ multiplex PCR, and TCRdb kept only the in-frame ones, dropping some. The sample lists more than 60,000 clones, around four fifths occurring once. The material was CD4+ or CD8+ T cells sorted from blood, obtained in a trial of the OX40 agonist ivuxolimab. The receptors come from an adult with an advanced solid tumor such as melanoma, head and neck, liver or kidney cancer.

Here the CDR3 DNA reads TGTGCCAGTAGTATAGACGACAGGGGGCAAGGCAATTCACCCCTCCACTTT. It translates to CASSIDDRGQGNSPLHF. The V gene is TRBV19, the J gene TRBJ1-6; TRBD1 matches 10 bases. The ends lost 0 bases at V and 7 bases at J; junction bases unmatched: 6. Germline loops: CDR1 LNHDA, CDR2 SQIVND (reference sequence). The CDR3 sequence is 17 residues long.

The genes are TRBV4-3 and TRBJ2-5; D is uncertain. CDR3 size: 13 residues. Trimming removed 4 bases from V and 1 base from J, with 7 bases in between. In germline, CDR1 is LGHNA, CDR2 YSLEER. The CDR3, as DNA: TGCGCCAGCAGCCGGCAGGTCCAAGAGACCCAGTACTTC. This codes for CASSRQVQETQYF.

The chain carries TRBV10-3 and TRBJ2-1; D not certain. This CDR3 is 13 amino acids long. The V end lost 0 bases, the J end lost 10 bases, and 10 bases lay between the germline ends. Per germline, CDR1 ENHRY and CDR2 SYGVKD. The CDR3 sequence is CAISESGVREQFF. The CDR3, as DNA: TGTGCCATCAGTGAGTCAGGAGTTCGGGAGCAGTTCTTC.

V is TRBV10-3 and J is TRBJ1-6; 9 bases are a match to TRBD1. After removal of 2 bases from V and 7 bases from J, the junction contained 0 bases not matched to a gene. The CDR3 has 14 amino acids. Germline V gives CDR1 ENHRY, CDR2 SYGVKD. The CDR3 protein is CAISEGQGNSPLHF. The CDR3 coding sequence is TGTGCCATCAGTGAGGGACAGGGGAATTCACCCCTCCACTTT.

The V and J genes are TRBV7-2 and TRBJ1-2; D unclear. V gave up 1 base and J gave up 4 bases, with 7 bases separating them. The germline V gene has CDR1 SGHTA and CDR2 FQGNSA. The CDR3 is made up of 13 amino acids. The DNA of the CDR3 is TGTGCCAGCAGCTTAGACGGTATCTATGGCTACACCTTC. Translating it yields CASSLDGIYGYTF.

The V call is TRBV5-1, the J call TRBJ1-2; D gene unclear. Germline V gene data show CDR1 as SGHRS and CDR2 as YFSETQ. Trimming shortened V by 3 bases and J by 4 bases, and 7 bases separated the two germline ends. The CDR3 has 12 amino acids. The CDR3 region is CASSSDFYGYTF. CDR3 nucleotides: TGCGCCAGCAGCTCGGACTTCTATGGCTACACCTTC.

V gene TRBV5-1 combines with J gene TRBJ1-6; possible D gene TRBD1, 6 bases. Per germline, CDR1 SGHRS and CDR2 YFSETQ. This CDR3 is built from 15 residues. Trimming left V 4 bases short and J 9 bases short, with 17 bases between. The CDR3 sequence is CASSTKQGISSPLHF. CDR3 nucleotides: TGCGCCAGCAGCACCAAACAGGGAATTAGTTCACCCCTCCACTTT.

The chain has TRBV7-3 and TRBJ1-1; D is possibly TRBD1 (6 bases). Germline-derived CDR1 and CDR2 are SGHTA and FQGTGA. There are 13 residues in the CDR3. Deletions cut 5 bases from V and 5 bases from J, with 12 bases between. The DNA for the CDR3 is TGTGCCAGCAGCCAGGGGTCGGGGACTGAAGCTTTCTTT. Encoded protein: CASSQGSGTEAFF.

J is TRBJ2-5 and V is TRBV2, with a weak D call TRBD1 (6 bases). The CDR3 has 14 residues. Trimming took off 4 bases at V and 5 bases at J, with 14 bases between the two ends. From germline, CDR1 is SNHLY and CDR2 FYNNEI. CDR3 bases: TGTGCCAGCAGTGGGGCAGGGGCAGGGGAGACCCAGTACTTC. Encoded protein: CASSGAGAGETQYF.

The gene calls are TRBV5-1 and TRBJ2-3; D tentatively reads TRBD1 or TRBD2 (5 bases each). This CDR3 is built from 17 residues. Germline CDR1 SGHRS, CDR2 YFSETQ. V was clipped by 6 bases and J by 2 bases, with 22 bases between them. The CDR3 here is CASKLTGRRDFTDTQYF. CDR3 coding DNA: TGCGCCAGCAAACTTACGGGACGCCGGGATTTCACAGATACGCAGTATTTT.

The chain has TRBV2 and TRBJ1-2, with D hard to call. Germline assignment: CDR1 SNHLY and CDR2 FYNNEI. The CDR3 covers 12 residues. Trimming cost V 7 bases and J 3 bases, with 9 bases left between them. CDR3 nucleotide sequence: TGTGCCAGCAAGTGGCCCGACTATGGCTACACCTTC. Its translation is CASKWPDYGYTF.